This T cell receptor (beta chain) was found in a study of T-cell reconstitution after alpha-beta-depleted transplantation in children. Library preparation (for TCRbeta) was performed with unique molecular identifiers. TCRdb called the PCR reads again in MiXCR, with one record for every CDR3 protein. The table lists roughly 500,000 distinct CDR3 sequences, over 25% of them singletons. In this sample, this clonotype turned up a few times. V was clipped by 1 base and J by 1 base; unmatched bases: 5. Germline V gene data show CDR1 as KGHDR and CDR2 as SFDVKD. The CDR3 length is 17 residues. The V gene is TRBV24-1, the J gene TRBJ2-5, with 10 bases fitting TRBD1. The sample here was PBMCs from the stem cell graft donor, taken from the stem cell graft. This receptor was obtained from a human donor who donated a stem cell graft to a child with aplastic anemia. CDR3 sequence (DNA): TGTGCCACCAGTGATTTTAGACAGGGGGCTGGCCAAGAGACCCAGTACTTC. It codes for CATSDFRQGAGQETQYF.